This TCR beta chain was captured by sequencing in a study of cytomegalovirus exposure and HLA in healthy donors. The study's findings and limits: Presence/absence analyses supposed approximately even sequencing depth among donors. Diagnosis of cytomegalovirus status made by the classifier reportedly showed high specificity and sensitivity.

Concerning this clone: Its target is not known.

The PCR had 60 Vbeta and 13 Jbeta primers. In the source study's methods: Approximately 10 million shared chains were among approximately 87 million unique TCR beta chains counted in a later analysis. Some clones are missing from TCRdb's copy, which holds only in-frame ones; the method was immunoSEQ multiplex PCR. The D gene and trimming were derived from the DNA, and the V and J assignments and clone size from that table. The sample includes some 100,000 clones, 84% seen only once; the top ten take more than 0.95%. The TCR originated in a woman under 30 in good health and CMV-seronegative. The material sequenced was PBMCs.

The chain's CDR3 is CASSPDRDYEQYF. The CDR3 DNA is TGTGCCAGCAGCCCGGACAGAGACTACGAGCAGTACTTC. J is TRBJ2-7 and V is TRBV11-3; weak D call: TRBD1 (6 bases). The germline V gene encodes CDR1 SGHNT and CDR2 YENEEA. V dropped 5 bases and J dropped 3 bases, with 11 bases sitting between them. The CDR3 is 13 residues long.